The clone carrying this T cell receptor beta chain was observed a few times. One end of the junction is discordant with germline, which a read error may explain. These data are taken from a study of T cells in Graves' hyperthyroidism and ophthalmopathy. RNA transcripts provided the source from which TCR beta CDR3 regions were amplified. In the first-round RT-PCR of the TCR CDR3, the HTBI primer set was used. TCRdb reprocessed the multiplex PCR reads with MiXCR, giving one entry per CDR3 protein. The sample carries around 520,000 distinct CDR3 sequences, 14% recorded once. The germline V gene has CDR1 MGHRA and CDR2 YSYEKL. CDR3 length: 15 amino acids.

The chain combines TRBV4-1 with TRBJ1-2; D possibly corresponds to TRBD1 (6 bases). The sequenced sample consisted of blood. The TCR sequence derives from a woman aged 40 to 49 with Graves' hyperthyroidism. The CDR3 spells CASSQPRGGPDGYTF. CDR3 DNA sequence: TGTGCCAGCAGCCAACCCCGTGGGGGGCCCGATGGCTACACCTTC.